The clone carrying this T cell receptor beta chain was counted at least ten times. This CDR3 spans 14 amino acids. The germline V gene has CDR1 SNHLY and CDR2 FYNNEI. With 9 bases clipped from V and 2 bases from J, the junction kept 7 bases outside the gene matches. This entry comes from a study of CD8 T cells in ankylosing spondylitis. One entry per CDR3 protein results from TCRdb running MiXCR on the 5' RACE reads. The table has 180,000 or so distinct CDR3 sequences, 11% seen once. V is TRBV2 and J is TRBJ2-3; 8 bases are a match to TRBD2. The source material was blood, either unsorted or a sorted T cell fraction (not recorded which). The sequence came from a male donor with ankylosing spondylitis or in good health (not recorded which). The DNA for the CDR3 is TGTGCCAGGGCTAACGGGGGGGTCACAGATACGCAGTATTTT. It codes for CARANGGVTDTQYF.